This TCR beta chain is drawn from a study of OX40 agonist ivuxolimab in advanced cancers. Overall study: In this trial design, patients received ivuxolimab intravenously at 0.01 to 10 mg/kg every 2 weeks. From about 23 to 85 years was the age range, with a mean of around 60 years, and 65% to 90% were male.

Worth noting for this clone: The antigen is not known.

Profiled with immunoSEQ multiplex PCR; TCRdb holds only in-frame clones, not every one. The repertoire holds approximately 66,000 clones, with 85% to 90% as singletons. Study-level results: Expanded clones were, on average, more numerous among CD8+ T cells than CD4+.

Germline V lookup: CDR1 LNHDA, CDR2 SQIVND (reference sequence). The length of the CDR3 is 14 residues. The germline V and J ends were trimmed by 6 bases and 7 bases, with 19 bases remaining between them. Blood got drawn at baseline, again on cycle 4 day 1, and then on cycle 7 day 1. The V call is TRBV19, the J call TRBJ2-7; D remains ambiguous. The source material was CD4+ or CD8+ T cells sorted from blood, sampled in a trial of the OX40 agonist ivuxolimab. The source is an adult with an advanced solid tumor such as melanoma, head and neck, liver or kidney cancer. The CDR3 protein is CASSWAVGPVEQYF. The CDR3 nucleotides read TGTGCCAGTAGCTGGGCAGTTGGACCCGTGGAGCAGTACTTC.